Shown below are 15 T cell receptor beta chains from a single sample sequenced in a study of shared clonotypes between healthy human individuals. Clones were sequenced by immunoSEQ multiplex PCR, and TCRdb holds only the in-frame ones, with some missing. The table shows about 2.1 million clones, with over 85% occurring only once. Naive-designated CD8 cells lacked CD45RO, were positively enriched for CCR7, and omitted terminally differentiated effector memory CD45RA+ cells. Material: naive CD8+ T cells from PBMCs. The receptors were gathered from a man aged 18 to 29 in good health. Some clones in this sample may be carry-over from other donors' samples.

This clone was seen just once. This sequence joins TRBV7-9 and TRBJ2-7; perhaps TRBD2 as D (6 bases). This CDR3 has 14 residues. V lost 4 bases and J 3 bases, leaving 13 bases between the germline ends. Germline CDR1 is SEHNR and CDR2 is FQNEAQ (reference sequence). The CDR3 region is CASSSTRKYYEQYF. CDR3 DNA sequence: TGTGCCAGCAGCTCGACTAGGAAATACTACGAGCAGTACTTC.

This chain links TRBV6-5 with TRBJ2-2; 7 bases match TRBD2. The J segment lost 6 bases and the V segment lost 10 bases, leaving 11 bases of the junction unmatched. Germline loops: CDR1 MNHEY, CDR2 SVGAGI. The CDR3 length is 14 residues. The CDR3, as DNA: TGTGCCACCTATATAGCGGGCGCGGCCGGGGAGCTGTTTTTT. Protein product: CATYIAGAAGELFF.

V is TRBV5-1 and J is TRBJ1-5; D gene uncertain. The V end lost 1 base, the J end lost 4 bases, and 9 bases lay between the germline ends. Germline CDR1 SGHRS, CDR2 YFSETQ. The CDR3 contains 14 residues. CDR3 in DNA: TGCGCCAGCAGCTTGTGGGGAGGTAATCAGCCCCAGCATTTT. Encoded protein: CASSLWGGNQPQHF.

This chain uses TRBV27 with TRBJ2-3, with D possibly being TRBD1 (5 bases). CDR3 length: 16 amino acids. Deletions cut 9 bases from V and 4 bases from J, with 23 bases between. The germline CDR1 and CDR2 sequences are MNHEY and SMNVEV (reference sequence). This chain's CDR3 is CASQDTARAWADTQYF. The DNA of the CDR3 is TGTGCCAGTCAAGACACGGCCAGGGCATGGGCAGATACGCAGTATTTT.

The V gene is TRBV28, the J gene TRBJ2-7, with D maybe TRBD1 (6 bases). The V gene lost 6 bases and the J gene lost 2 bases, with 17 bases spanning the gap. CDR1 MDHEN and CDR2 SYDVKM come from the germline V gene. This CDR3 has 15 amino acids. In nucleotides, the CDR3 is TGTGCCAGCAGCTACAACCGGGACAAGGCCTACGAGCAGTACTTC. This translates into CASSYNRDKAYEQYF.

The V gene is TRBV14, the J gene TRBJ2-2; tentatively, D is TRBD2 (5 bases). V lost 5 bases, J lost 7 bases, and 17 bases lay in between. CDR3 length: 15 amino acids. Per the germline V gene, CDR1 is SGHDN and CDR2 is FVKESK. The CDR3 region has the DNA TGTGCCAGCAGCAACTTATGGGAGCTGGGCGGGGAGCTGTTTTTT. Protein product: CASSNLWELGGELFF.

The chain couples TRBV7-9 to TRBJ1-1; a possible D gene is TRBD1 (5 bases). Trimming pared 1 base from V and 4 bases from J, leaving 13 bases between. This CDR3 contains 15 residues. Germline V lookup: CDR1 SEHNR, CDR2 FQNEAQ (reference sequence). CDR3 DNA sequence: TGTGCCAGCAGCTTAGTGGCAGGAGGGACCACTGAAGCTTTCTTT. It is translated as CASSLVAGGTTEAFF.

This chain uses TRBV27 with TRBJ2-7; D unresolved. The length of the CDR3 is 13 residues. CDR1 and CDR2 from the germline V gene are MNHEY and SMNVEV (reference sequence). Trimming removed 6 bases from V and 3 bases from J, with 12 bases in between. CDR3 sequence (DNA): TGTGCCAGCAGGGCGGACGTGAACTACGAGCAGTACTTC. Amino acids: CASRADVNYEQYF.

This clone was seen more than once but under ten times. The rearrangement links TRBV7-9 to TRBJ1-3, with D possibly being TRBD1 (5 bases). The V gene's germline CDR1 is SEHNR and CDR2 FQNEAQ (reference sequence). CDR3 length: 13 amino acids. V was cut by 7 bases and J by 0 bases, with 7 bases left in between. CDR3 loop: CASKGPSGNTIYF. The DNA for the CDR3 is TGTGCCAGCAAGGGACCCTCTGGAAACACCATATATTTT.

The J gene is TRBJ2-1, the V gene TRBV5-1; D is unresolved. V was cut by 4 bases and J by 10 bases, with 12 bases left in between. CDR3 length: 12 residues. The germline gives CDR1 SGHRS, CDR2 YFSETQ. CDR3 DNA sequence: TGCGCCAGCAGCCACCAAAGAGAGGAGCAGTTCTTC. Its translation is CASSHQREEQFF.

The V and J genes are TRBV7-9 and TRBJ2-1; D might be TRBD1 or TRBD2, each matching 5 bases. The ends were cut back, 4 bases at V and 4 bases at J, with 11 bases in the middle. The CDR3 has 14 residues. CDR1 SEHNR and CDR2 FQNEAQ come from the germline V gene (reference sequence). In nucleotides, the CDR3 is TGTGCCAGCAGCTCCGGGGCGAAGTACAATGAGCAGTTCTTC. Encoded protein: CASSSGAKYNEQFF. Full variable domain (missing parts from reference TRBV7-9 and TRBJ2-1): DTGVSQNPRHKITKRGQNVTFRCDPISEHNRLYWYRQTLGQGPEFLTYFQNEAQLEKSRLLSDRFSAERPKGSFSTLEIQRTEQGDSAMYLCASSSGAKYNEQFFGPGTRLTVL.

The rearrangement uses TRBV7-9 and TRBJ2-5; 10 nucleotides line up with TRBD2. The CDR3 has 19 residues. The germline CDR1 and CDR2 sequences are SEHNR and FQNEAQ (reference sequence). V was pared by 4 bases and J by 4 bases, with 18 bases of the junction left unmatched. CDR3 residues: CASSSRGDSGRNYRETQYF. The CDR3 DNA reads TGTGCCAGCAGCTCCCGGGGGGATAGCGGGAGGAACTACCGAGAGACCCAGTACTTC.

This chain uses TRBV15 with TRBJ2-3, with D possibly being TRBD1 (6 bases). The CDR3 loop spans 17 amino acids. The germline gives CDR1 LNHNV, CDR2 YYDKDF (reference sequence). V lost 0 bases to trimming and J lost 6 bases, with 19 bases between them. CDR3: CATSRDEVGQYWDTQYF. The CDR3, as DNA: TGTGCCACCAGCAGAGATGAGGTCGGACAGTACTGGGATACGCAGTATTTT.

The V and J genes are TRBV9 and TRBJ1-2; D is perhaps TRBD1 (6 bases). Trimming took off 0 bases at V and 8 bases at J, with 17 bases between the two ends. There are 15 residues in the CDR3. Germline CDR1 is SGDLS and CDR2 is YYNGEE. Here the CDR3 DNA reads TGTGCCAGCAGCGTAGGTTTGGGCCACAGGGACGGCTACACCTTC. Protein product: CASSVGLGHRDGYTF.

The count of this clone is one. The rearrangement links TRBV10-1 to TRBJ2-2; 9 bases are a match to TRBD1. Per the germline V gene, CDR1 is WNHNN and CDR2 is SYGVQD (reference sequence). CDR3 length: 17 amino acids. The ends lost 6 bases at V and 1 base at J; junction bases unmatched: 9. CDR3 coding DNA: TGCGCCAGCAGATTACAGGGGGCACATCTGAACACCGGGGAGCTGTTTTTT. Amino acids: CASRLQGAHLNTGELFF.